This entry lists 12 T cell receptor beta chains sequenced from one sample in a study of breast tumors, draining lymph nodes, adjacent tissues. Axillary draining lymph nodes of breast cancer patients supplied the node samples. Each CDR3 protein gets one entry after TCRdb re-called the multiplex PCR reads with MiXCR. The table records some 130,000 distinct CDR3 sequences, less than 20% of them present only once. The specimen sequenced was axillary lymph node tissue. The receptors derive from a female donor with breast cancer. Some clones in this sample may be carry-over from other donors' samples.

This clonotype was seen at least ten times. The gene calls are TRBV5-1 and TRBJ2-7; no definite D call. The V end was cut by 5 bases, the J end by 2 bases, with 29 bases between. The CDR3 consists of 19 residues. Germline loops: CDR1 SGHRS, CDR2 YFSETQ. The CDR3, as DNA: TGCGCCAGCAGTTTCCCCTCCCCGCCCTTATCCCTAAGGCCCTACGAGCAGTACTTC. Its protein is CASSFPSPPLSLRPYEQYF.

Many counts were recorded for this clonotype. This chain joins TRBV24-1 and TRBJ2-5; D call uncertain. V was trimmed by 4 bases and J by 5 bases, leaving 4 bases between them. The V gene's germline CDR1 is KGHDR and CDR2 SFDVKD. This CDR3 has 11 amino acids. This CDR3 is CATSEGETQYF. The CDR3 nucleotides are TGTGCCACCAGTGAAGGCGAGACCCAGTACTTC.

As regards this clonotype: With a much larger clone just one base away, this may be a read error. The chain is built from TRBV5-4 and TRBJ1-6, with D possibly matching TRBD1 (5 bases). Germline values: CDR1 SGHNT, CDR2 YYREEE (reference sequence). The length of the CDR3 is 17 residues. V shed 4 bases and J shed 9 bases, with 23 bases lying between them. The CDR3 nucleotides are TGTGCCAGCAGCACCGGGCCCCGGGGGAACCAGAGTTCACCCCTCCACTTT. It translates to CASSTGPRGNQSSPLHF.

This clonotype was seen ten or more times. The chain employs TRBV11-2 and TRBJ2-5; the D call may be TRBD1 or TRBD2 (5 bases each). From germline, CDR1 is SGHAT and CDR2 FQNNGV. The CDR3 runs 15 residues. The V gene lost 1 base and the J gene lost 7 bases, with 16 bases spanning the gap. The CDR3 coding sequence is TGTGCCAGCAGCTTAGTGCAGGATCAGAGGGGGACCCAGTACTTC. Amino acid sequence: CASSLVQDQRGTQYF. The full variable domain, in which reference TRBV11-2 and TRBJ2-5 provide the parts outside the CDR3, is EAGVAQSPRYKIIEKRQSVAFWCNPISGHATLYWYQQILGQGPKLLIQFQNNGVVDDSQLPKDRFSAERLKGVDSTLKIQPAKLEDSAVYLCASSLVQDQRGTQYFGPGTRLLVL.

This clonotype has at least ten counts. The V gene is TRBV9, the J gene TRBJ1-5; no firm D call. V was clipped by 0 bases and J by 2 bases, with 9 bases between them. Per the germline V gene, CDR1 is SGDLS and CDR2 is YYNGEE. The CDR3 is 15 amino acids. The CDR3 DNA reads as TGTGCCAGCAGCGTAGACGGGATGGGCAATCAGCCCCAGCATTTT. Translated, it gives CASSVDGMGNQPQHF.

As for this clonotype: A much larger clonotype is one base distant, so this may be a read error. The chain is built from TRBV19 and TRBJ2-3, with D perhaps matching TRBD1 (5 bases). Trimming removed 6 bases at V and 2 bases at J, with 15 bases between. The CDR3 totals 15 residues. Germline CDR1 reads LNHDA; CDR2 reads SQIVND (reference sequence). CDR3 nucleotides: TGTGCCAGTAGCTTCCTGGACACCAACACAGATACGCAGTATTTT. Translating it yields CASSFLDTNTDTQYF.

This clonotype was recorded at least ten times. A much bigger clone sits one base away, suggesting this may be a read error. This CDR3 reads CASSLGGRDEQFF. In DNA, the CDR3 is TGTGCCAGCAGCTTAGGAGGGAGGGATGAGCAGTTCTTC. This sequence joins TRBV11-3 and TRBJ2-1; 7 bases are shared with TRBD2. The germline gives CDR1 SGHNT, CDR2 YENEEA. The CDR3 is 13 amino acids. J lost 8 bases, V lost 1 base, and 2 bases had no gene match.

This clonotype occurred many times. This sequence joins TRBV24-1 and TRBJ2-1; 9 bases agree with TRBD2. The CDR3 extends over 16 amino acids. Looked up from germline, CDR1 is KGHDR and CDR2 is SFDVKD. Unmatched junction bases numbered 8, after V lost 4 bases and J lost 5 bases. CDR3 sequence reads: CATSDSRLAAHNEQFF. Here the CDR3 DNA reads TGTGCCACCAGTGACTCTAGACTAGCGGCCCACAATGAGCAGTTCTTC.

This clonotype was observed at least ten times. The CDR3 nucleotides are TGTGCCAGCAGCTTAAGTAATGCAGGGGAAAATGGCTACACCTTC. Protein sequence: CASSLSNAGENGYTF. The chain joins TRBV7-9 to TRBJ1-2, with D perhaps matching TRBD1 (6 bases). CDR3 length: 15 amino acids. Germline V gene lookup returns CDR1 SEHNR and CDR2 FQNEAQ (reference sequence). The ends were cut back, 2 bases at V and 6 bases at J, with 16 bases in the middle.

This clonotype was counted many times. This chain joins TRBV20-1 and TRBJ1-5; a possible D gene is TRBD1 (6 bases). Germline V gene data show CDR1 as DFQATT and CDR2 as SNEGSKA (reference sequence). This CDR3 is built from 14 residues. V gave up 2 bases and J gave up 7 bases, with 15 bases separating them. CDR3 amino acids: CSARYGGAGQPQHF. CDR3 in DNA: TGCAGTGCTAGATACGGGGGGGCCGGGCAGCCCCAGCATTTT.

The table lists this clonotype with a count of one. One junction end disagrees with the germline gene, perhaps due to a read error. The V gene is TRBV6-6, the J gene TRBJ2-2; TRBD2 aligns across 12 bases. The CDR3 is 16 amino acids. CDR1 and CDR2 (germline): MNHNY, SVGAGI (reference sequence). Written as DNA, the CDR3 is TGTGCCAGCAGCCGACTAGCGGGGGTGAACACCGGGGGGCTGTTTTTT. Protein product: CASSRLAGVNTGGLFF.

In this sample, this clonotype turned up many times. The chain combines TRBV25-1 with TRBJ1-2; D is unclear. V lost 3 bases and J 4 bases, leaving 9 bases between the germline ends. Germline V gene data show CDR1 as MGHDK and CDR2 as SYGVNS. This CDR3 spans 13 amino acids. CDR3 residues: CASSDRLGYGYTF. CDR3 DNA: TGTGCCAGCAGTGACCGGTTAGGCTATGGCTACACCTTC.